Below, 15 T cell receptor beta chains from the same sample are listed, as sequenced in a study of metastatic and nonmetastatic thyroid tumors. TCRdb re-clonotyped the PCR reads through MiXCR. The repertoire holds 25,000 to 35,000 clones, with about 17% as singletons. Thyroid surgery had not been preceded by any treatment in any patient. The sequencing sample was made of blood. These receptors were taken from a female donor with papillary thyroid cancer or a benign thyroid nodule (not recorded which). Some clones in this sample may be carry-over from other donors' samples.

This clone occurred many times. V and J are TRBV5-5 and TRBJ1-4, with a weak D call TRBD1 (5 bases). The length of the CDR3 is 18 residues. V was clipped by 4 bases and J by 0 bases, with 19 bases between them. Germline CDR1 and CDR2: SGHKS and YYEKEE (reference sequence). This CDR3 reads CASSGARAEGATNEKLFF. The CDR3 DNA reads TGTGCCAGCAGCGGCGCCCGGGCTGAAGGGGCAACTAATGAAAAACTGTTTTTT.

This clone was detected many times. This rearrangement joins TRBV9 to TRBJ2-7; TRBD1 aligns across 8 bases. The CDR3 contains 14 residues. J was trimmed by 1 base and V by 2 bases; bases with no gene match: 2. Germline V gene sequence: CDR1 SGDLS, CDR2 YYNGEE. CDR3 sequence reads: CASSVRTGSYEQYF. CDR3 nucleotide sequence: TGTGCCAGCAGCGTTAGGACAGGGTCCTACGAGCAGTACTTC.

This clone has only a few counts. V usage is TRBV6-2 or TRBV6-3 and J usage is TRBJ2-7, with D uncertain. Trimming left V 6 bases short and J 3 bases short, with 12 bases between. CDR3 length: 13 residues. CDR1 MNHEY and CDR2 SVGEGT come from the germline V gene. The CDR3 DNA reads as TGTGCCAGCAGCGTTAATCTGGTCTACGAGCAGTACTTC. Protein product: CASSVNLVYEQYF.

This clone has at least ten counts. CDR3 residues: CASSSRREVDEQFF. Written as DNA, the CDR3 is TGTGCCAGCAGTTCCCGCAGGGAGGTCGATGAGCAGTTCTTC. The chain couples TRBV6-1 to TRBJ2-1; perhaps TRBD2 as D (6 bases). Germline V gene data show CDR1 as MNHNS and CDR2 as SASEGT. The length of the CDR3 is 14 residues. Trimming pared 5 bases from V and 8 bases from J, leaving 16 bases between.

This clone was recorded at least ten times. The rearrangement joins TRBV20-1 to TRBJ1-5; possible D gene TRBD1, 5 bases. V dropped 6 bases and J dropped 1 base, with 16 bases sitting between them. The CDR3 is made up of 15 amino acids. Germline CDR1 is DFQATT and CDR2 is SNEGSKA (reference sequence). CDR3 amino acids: CSAREEGWSNQPQHF. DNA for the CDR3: TGCAGTGCCCGCGAGGAGGGGTGGAGCAATCAGCCCCAGCATTTT.

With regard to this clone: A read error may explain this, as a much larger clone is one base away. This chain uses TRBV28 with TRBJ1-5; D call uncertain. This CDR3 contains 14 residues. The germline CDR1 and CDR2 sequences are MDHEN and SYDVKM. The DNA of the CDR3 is TGTGCCGGCAGTTTATCGGCGGCGAGGGTGCCCCAGCATTTT. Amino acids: CAGSLSAARVPQHF.

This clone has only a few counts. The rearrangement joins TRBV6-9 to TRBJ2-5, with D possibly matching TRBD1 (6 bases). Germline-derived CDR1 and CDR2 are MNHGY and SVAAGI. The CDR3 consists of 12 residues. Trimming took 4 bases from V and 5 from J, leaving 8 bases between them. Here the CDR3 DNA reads TGTGCCAGCAGTTCGAGGGGGGAGACCCAGTACTTC. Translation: CASSSRGETQYF.

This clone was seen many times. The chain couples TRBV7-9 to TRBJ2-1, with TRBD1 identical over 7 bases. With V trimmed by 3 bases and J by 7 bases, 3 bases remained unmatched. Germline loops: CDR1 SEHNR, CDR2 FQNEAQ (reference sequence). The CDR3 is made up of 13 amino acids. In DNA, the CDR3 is TGTGCCAGCAGCTTCGCAGGGGGTAATGAGCAGTTCTTC. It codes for CASSFAGGNEQFF.

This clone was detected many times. The CDR3 DNA follows: TGTGCCAGCGGCAGGGCGGGGACCGGGGAGCTGTTTTTT. This encodes CASGRAGTGELFF. The genes are TRBV6-1 and TRBJ2-2, with D perhaps TRBD2 (6 bases). This CDR3 is built from 13 residues. From germline, CDR1 is MNHNS and CDR2 SASEGT. V lost 8 bases, J lost 5 bases, and 12 bases lay in between.

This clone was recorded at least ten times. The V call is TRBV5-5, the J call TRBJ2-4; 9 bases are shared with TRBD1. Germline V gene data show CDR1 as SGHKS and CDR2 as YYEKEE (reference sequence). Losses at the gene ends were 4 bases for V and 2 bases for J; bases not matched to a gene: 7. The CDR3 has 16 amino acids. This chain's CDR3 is CASSPRTGDSKNIQYF. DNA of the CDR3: TGTGCCAGCAGCCCCAGGACAGGGGATTCCAAAAACATTCAGTACTTC.

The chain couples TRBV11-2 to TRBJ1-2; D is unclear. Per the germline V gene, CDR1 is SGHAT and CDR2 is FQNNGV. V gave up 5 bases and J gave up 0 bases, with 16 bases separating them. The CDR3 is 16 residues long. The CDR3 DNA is TGTGCCAGCAGCCCCGAGTATAGGAGGGCTAACTATGGCTACACCTTC. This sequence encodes CASSPEYRRANYGYTF.

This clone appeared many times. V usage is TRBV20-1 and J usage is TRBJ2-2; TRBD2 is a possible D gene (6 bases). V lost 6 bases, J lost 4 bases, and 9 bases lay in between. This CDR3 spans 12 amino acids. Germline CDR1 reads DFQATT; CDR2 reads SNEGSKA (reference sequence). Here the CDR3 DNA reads TGCAGTGCCGGGAGAGGCACCGGGGAGCTGTTTTTT. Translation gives CSAGRGTGELFF.

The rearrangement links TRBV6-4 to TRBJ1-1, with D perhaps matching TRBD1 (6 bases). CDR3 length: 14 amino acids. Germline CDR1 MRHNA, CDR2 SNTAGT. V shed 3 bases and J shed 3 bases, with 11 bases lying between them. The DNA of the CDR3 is TGTGCCAGCAGTGATAGGGGGGCGGACACTGAAGCTTTCTTT. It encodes CASSDRGADTEAFF.

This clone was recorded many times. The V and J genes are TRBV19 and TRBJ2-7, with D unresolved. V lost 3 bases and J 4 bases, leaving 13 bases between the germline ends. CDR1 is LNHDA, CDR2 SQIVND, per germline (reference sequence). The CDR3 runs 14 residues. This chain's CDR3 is CASSISGSSYEQYF. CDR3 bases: TGTGCCAGTAGTATTTCTGGCAGTTCATACGAGCAGTACTTC.

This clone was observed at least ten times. The CDR3 sequence is CASSLGQNTEAFF. The DNA of the CDR3 is TGTGCCAGCAGTTTAGGACAGAACACTGAAGCTTTCTTT. The gene calls are TRBV12-3 or TRBV12-4 and TRBJ1-1; D call uncertain. V gave up 1 base and J gave up 1 base, with 4 bases separating them. The CDR3 runs to 13 residues.